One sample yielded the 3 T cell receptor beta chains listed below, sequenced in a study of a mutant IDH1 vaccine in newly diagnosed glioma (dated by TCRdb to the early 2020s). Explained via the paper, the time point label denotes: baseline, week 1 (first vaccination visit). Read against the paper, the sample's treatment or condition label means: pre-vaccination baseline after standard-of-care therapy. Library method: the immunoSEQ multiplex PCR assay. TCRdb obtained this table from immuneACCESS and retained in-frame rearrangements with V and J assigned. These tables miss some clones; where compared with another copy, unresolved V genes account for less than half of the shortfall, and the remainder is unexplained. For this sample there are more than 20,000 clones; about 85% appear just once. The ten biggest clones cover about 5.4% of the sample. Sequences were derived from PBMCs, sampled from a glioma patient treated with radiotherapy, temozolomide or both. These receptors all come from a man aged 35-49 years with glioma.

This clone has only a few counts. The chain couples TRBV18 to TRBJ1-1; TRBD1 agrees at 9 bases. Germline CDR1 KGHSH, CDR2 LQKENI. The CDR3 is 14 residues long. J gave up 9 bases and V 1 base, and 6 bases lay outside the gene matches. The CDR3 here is CASSPRTGEPQAFF. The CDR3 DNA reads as TGTGCCAGCTCACCACGGACAGGGGAGCCCCAAGCTTTCTTT.

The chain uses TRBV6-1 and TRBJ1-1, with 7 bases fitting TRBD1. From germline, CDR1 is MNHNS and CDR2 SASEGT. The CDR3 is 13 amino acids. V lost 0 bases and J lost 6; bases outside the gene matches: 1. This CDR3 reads CASSEAGQSEAFF. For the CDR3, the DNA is TGTGCCAGCAGTGAAGCGGGACAGTCTGAAGCTTTCTTT.

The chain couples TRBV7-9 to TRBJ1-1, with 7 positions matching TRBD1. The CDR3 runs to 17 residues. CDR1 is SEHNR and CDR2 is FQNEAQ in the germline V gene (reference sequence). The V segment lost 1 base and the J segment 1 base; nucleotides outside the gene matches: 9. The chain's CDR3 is CASSLGGPGQKNTEAFF. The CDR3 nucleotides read TGTGCCAGCAGCTTAGGGGGACCGGGACAGAAGAACACTGAAGCTTTCTTT.